This entry lists 10 T cell receptor beta chains sequenced from one sample in a study of cytomegalovirus exposure and HLA in healthy donors. PCR used 60 Vbeta primers and 13 Jbeta primers. Only in-frame clones appear in the TCRdb table, and some are missing; sequencing was by immunoSEQ multiplex PCR. The sample yields 170,000 or so clones, 60% to 80% seen once. Sequences were obtained from PBMCs. These receptors all come from a man in his 60s in good health and CMV-seronegative.

This chain links TRBV5-1 with TRBJ2-6, with 9 bases identical to TRBD1. The CDR3 is made up of 18 amino acids. J was trimmed by 0 bases and V by 0 bases; bases with no gene match: 4. The V gene's germline CDR1 is SGHRS and CDR2 YFSETQ. CDR3 in amino acids: CASSLGDRVLSGANVLTF. The DNA for the CDR3 is TGCGCCAGCAGCTTGGGGGACAGGGTTCTCTCTGGGGCCAACGTCCTGACTTTC.

The CDR3 loop is CASSFDRTSGNTIYF. CDR3 nucleotide sequence: TGTGCCAGCAGCTTCGACAGGACTTCTGGAAACACCATATATTTT. This chain connects TRBV11-2 to TRBJ1-3; D is perhaps TRBD1 (6 bases). The CDR3 covers 15 residues. Trimming stripped 3 bases from V and 1 base from J, with 10 bases between. In germline, CDR1 is SGHAT, CDR2 FQNNGV. The entire variable domain, with the rest obtained from reference TRBV11-2 and TRBJ1-3, is as follows: EAGVAQSPRYKIIEKRQSVAFWCNPISGHATLYWYQQILGQGPKLLIQFQNNGVVDDSQLPKDRFSAERLKGVDSTLKIQPAKLEDSAVYLCASSFDRTSGNTIYFGEGSWLTVV.

The chain combines TRBV19 with TRBJ2-7; D possibly corresponds to TRBD2 (7 bases). CDR1 LNHDA and CDR2 SQIVND come from the germline V gene (reference sequence). V was cut by 7 bases and J by 2 bases, with 15 bases left in between. CDR3 length: 14 amino acids. The CDR3: CASTGGPNPYEQYF. In DNA, the CDR3 is TGTGCCAGTACCGGGGGGCCCAATCCCTACGAGCAGTACTTC.

The genes are TRBV5-1 and TRBJ1-2; maybe TRBD1 (5 bases). The CDR3 consists of 13 residues. V lost 6 bases and J 0 bases, leaving 9 bases between the germline ends. CDR1 and CDR2 (germline): SGHRS, YFSETQ. The CDR3 nucleotides are TGCGCCAGCACACAGGAAGCTAACTATGGCTACACCTTC. It translates to CASTQEANYGYTF. The whole variable domain, remainder taken from reference TRBV5-1 and TRBJ1-2, is KAGVTQTPRYLIKTRGQQVTLSCSPISGHRSVSWYQQTPGQGLQFLFEYFSETQRNKGNFPGRFSGRQFSNSRSEMNVSTLELGDSALYLCASTQEANYGYTFGSGTRLTVV.

This clone appeared a few times. The gene calls are TRBV5-1 and TRBJ1-1, with D perhaps matching TRBD1 (5 bases). The V gene's germline CDR1 is SGHRS and CDR2 YFSETQ. Trimming pared 0 bases from V and 0 bases from J, leaving 9 bases between. This CDR3 has 15 residues. The CDR3: CASSLAGGLNTEAFF. The CDR3 DNA sequence: TGCGCCAGCAGCTTGGCCGGGGGACTGAACACTGAAGCTTTCTTT.

The gene calls are TRBV19 and TRBJ1-6; 8 bases line up with TRBD1. V shed 1 base, J shed 9 bases, and the junction held 5 bases outside the gene matches. CDR3 size: 15 residues. The germline V gene has CDR1 LNHDA and CDR2 SQIVND (reference sequence). In DNA, the CDR3 is TGTGCCAGTAGTATAGGAGGAACAGGGGGTTCACCCCTCCACTTT. Translated, it gives CASSIGGTGGSPLHF.

This clone was counted a few times. The rearrangement uses TRBV5-1 and TRBJ2-1, with 9 nucleotides matching TRBD1. Trimming took 5 bases from V and 0 from J; bases not matched to a gene: 3. Germline V gene data show CDR1 as SGHRS and CDR2 as YFSETQ. This CDR3 has 15 residues. The CDR3 protein is CASSQQGASYNEQFF. The DNA of the CDR3 is TGCGCCAGCAGTCAACAGGGGGCCTCCTACAATGAGCAGTTCTTC.

V gene TRBV7-9 combines with J gene TRBJ2-1; 7 bases match TRBD2. Per the germline V gene, CDR1 is SEHNR and CDR2 is FQNEAQ (reference sequence). With 1 base clipped from V and 14 bases from J, the junction kept 2 bases outside the gene matches. This CDR3 is 11 amino acids long. CDR3 DNA: TGTGCCAGCAGCTTAGGGACTAGAAAGTTCTTC. The encoded protein is CASSLGTRKFF.

This chain connects TRBV27 to TRBJ2-5; D may be TRBD1 (6 bases). This CDR3 has 14 amino acids. CDR1 and CDR2 (germline): MNHEY, SMNVEV (reference sequence). V shed 6 bases and J shed 0 bases, with 11 bases lying between them. The CDR3 DNA follows: TGTGCCAGCAGCGGACAGCCGTACCAAGAGACCCAGTACTTC. This encodes CASSGQPYQETQYF.

The chain recombines TRBV6-6 with TRBJ2-7, with D perhaps matching TRBD1 (6 bases). Trimming removed 7 bases at V and 3 bases at J, with 19 bases between. There are 15 residues in the CDR3. Germline V lookup: CDR1 MNHNY, CDR2 SVGAGI (reference sequence). CDR3 residues: CASTNEGHALYEQYF. CDR3 in DNA: TGTGCCAGCACCAACGAGGGACATGCTCTCTACGAGCAGTACTTC.